A single T cell receptor (beta chain) is shown here with its context. The data were taken from a study of blood T cell repertoires in COVID-19. For the study at large: T cells, B-cell-depleted T cells, or PBMCs provided the cDNA or gDNA that served as material.

Germline assignment: CDR1 ENHRY and CDR2 SYGVKD. The CDR3 has 15 residues. The junction had 3 bases not matched to a gene; V was cut back by 5 bases and J by 0 bases. The protocol was immunoSEQ multiplex PCR, while the TCRdb copy is restricted to in-frame clones and leaves out a portion. There are roughly 80,000 clones in the sample; less than 90% occur only once, and approximately 9.7% lies in the top ten. This chain links TRBV10-3 with TRBJ2-7, with 11 bases identical to TRBD2. The sample was peripheral blood. The source is a human donor in a cohort sampled during active COVID-19. Here the CDR3 DNA reads TGTGCCATCAGTTTGACTAGCGGGGCCTCCTACGAGCAGTACTTC. As protein: CAISLTSGASYEQYF.